These T cell receptor beta chains were read from a single sample in a study of blood T cell repertoires in COVID-19. The method was immunoSEQ multiplex PCR; TCRdb's version includes in-frame clones alone and lacks a portion of them. This table has 380,000 or so clones, 89% appearing once. What was sequenced was peripheral blood. Source of these receptors: a man aged 40-49 years with acute or convalescent COVID-19. Both conserved end residues are part of each CDR3. Each record gives: V gene, J gene, D gene, clone size, CDR3 DNA, CDR3 protein. The D gene is left open where the match is weak. A row's size may be missing; if present it is once, few, many or a size class.

>TRBV27|TRBJ1-6|-|-
TGTGCCAGCAGCCTGATACCGGGACACCCTAATTCACCCCTCCACTTT
CASSLIPGHPNSPLHF
>TRBV30|TRBJ1-5|TRBD1|-
TGTGCCTGGAGTCGGGACAGGGGGAATCAGCCCCAGCATTTT
CAWSRDRGNQPQHF
>TRBV6-5|TRBJ2-7|TRBD2|-
TGTGCCAGCAGGTCCGGGACCGGGAGGAACGAGCAGTACTTC
CASRSGTGRNEQYF
>TRBV5-5|TRBJ2-7|-|-
TGTGCCAGCAGCTTGGCGGCGGTTTCCTACGAGCAGTACTTC
CASSLAAVSYEQYF
>TRBV6-5|TRBJ1-2|TRBD1|few
TGTGCCAGCAGGCAAGAGGGACAGGCGGGCGGCTACACCTTC
CASRQEGQAGGYTF
>TRBV20-1|TRBJ2-5|-|-
TGCAGTGCTAGTAGGGGTGGAGAGACCCAGTACTTC
CSASRGGETQYF
>TRBV6-2/TRBV6-3|TRBJ1-1|-|-
TGTGCCAGCAGTTACTCATCTCGTCGGGAAGCTTTCTTT
CASSYSSRREAFF
>TRBV9|TRBJ2-7|TRBD2|-
TGTGCCAGCAGCGCCGGACTAGCGGGGTCCTACGAGCAGTACTTC
CASSAGLAGSYEQYF
>TRBV28|TRBJ1-5|-|-
TGTGCCAGCAGTTTATCGGGGGATAGCAATCAGCCCCAGCATTTT
CASSLSGDSNQPQHF
>TRBV2|TRBJ2-5|-|-
TGTGCCAGCAGTGTTGGCTACAGCGGTGGAACCCAGTACTTC
CASSVGYSGGTQYF
>TRBV28|TRBJ2-7|TRBD1|-
TGTGCCAGCAGTCCTACAGGGGGTATAACCTACGAGCAGTACTTC
CASSPTGGITYEQYF
>TRBV6-5|TRBJ1-3|-|-
TGTGCCACACAACAGGGTCCTGGAAACACCATATATTTT
CATQQGPGNTIYF
>TRBV27|TRBJ2-1|-|-
TGTGCCAGCACCAACATCGCGGGAAATGAGCAGTTCTTC
CASTNIAGNEQFF
>TRBV27|TRBJ1-6|TRBD1|-
TGTGCCAGCAGTTTAAACAGGGGGCGATCACCCCTCCACTTT
CASSLNRGRSPLHF
>TRBV6-6|TRBJ1-6|-|-
TGTGCCAGCAGTTACTCGGCAGGTCATAATTCACCCCTCCACTTT
CASSYSAGHNSPLHF
>TRBV6-5|TRBJ1-1|-|-
TGTGCCAGCAGTTGGAGGCAGAACACTGAAGCTTTCTTT
CASSWRQNTEAFF
>TRBV6-5|TRBJ1-2|-|-
TGTGCCAGCAGTTCCGGGACTAACTATGGCTACACCTTC
CASSSGTNYGYTF
>TRBV9|TRBJ2-1|TRBD2|-
TGTGCCAGCAGCCCACTAGCGGGAGGGACCTACAATGAGCAGTTCTTC
CASSPLAGGTYNEQFF
>TRBV28|TRBJ1-3|-|-
TGTGCCAGCAGTACAGCAGAACTCTCTGGAAACACCATATATTTT
CASSTAELSGNTIYF
>TRBV28|TRBJ1-3|TRBD1|few
TGTGCCAGCACTACAACAGGGGCAACTGGAAACACCATATATTTT
CASTTTGATGNTIYF
>TRBV28|TRBJ2-7|TRBD1|-
TGTGCCAGCAGGACACGGACAGGGGGCGCGGGGGAGCAGTACTTC
CASRTRTGGAGEQYF
>TRBV3-1/TRBV3-2|TRBJ2-7|TRBD1|few
TGTGCCAGCAGCCAACCAAGGAGGGACAGGATCGCCGAGCAGTACTTC
CASSQPRRDRIAEQYF
>TRBV9|TRBJ1-2|TRBD1|-
TGTGCCAGCAGCGTTGGGACAGGGGAATCGGAAGGCTACACCTTC
CASSVGTGESEGYTF
>TRBV30|TRBJ2-3|TRBD2|-
TGTGCCTGGGGGGGGGAGCTACACCCCACAGATACGCAGTATTTT
CAWGGELHPTDTQYF
>TRBV19|TRBJ2-1|-|-
TGTGCCAGTAGTACGCCCACGGACAGTAAAAACAATGAGCAGTTCTTC
CASSTPTDSKNNEQFF
>TRBV4-3|TRBJ1-5|-|-
TGCGCCAGCAGCCAAGATTTGCAGTCGGGTCAGCCCCAGCATTTT
CASSQDLQSGQPQHF
>TRBV6-6|TRBJ1-4|TRBD1|-
TGTGCCAGCAGTTACGCAGGGGGTAATGAAAAACTGTTTTTT
CASSYAGGNEKLFF
>TRBV4-2|TRBJ2-2|TRBD2|-
TGTGCCAGCAGCCAAGAAGGGGCGGGGGACTACCAGAACACCGGGGAGCTGTTTTTT
CASSQEGAGDYQNTGELFF
>TRBV27|TRBJ1-2|-|-
TGTGCCAGCAGTCCGCAGGGGTGGGACTATGGCTACACCTTC
CASSPQGWDYGYTF
>TRBV6-5|TRBJ1-2|TRBD1|-
TGTGCCAGCAACGGGCCAGGGGGCTATGGCTACACCTTC
CASNGPGGYGYTF
>TRBV13|TRBJ2-1|-|-
TGTGCCAGCAGCTCAGCCGGACTCAATGAGCAGTTCTTC
CASSSAGLNEQFF
>TRBV6-5|TRBJ1-3|-|-
TGTGCCAGCAGCGCGTTGCTCGTGACTGGAAACACCATATATTTT
CASSALLVTGNTIYF
>TRBV28|TRBJ1-4|TRBD1|-
TGTGCCAGCAGGAACAGGGGGCTTAATGAAAAACTGTTTTTT
CASRNRGLNEKLFF
>TRBV27|TRBJ2-1|-|-
TGTGCCAGCAGTCCTCCCGGCAGGGTGTGGCAGTTCTTC
CASSPPGRVWQFF
>TRBV27|TRBJ2-1|TRBD2|-
TGTGCCAGCAGTTTCCTCACTAGCGGGAAGGGGGAGCAGTTCTTC
CASSFLTSGKGEQFF
>TRBV5-1|TRBJ1-1|TRBD1|few
TGCGCCAGCAGTAGGGGACAGACGAACACTGAAGCTTTCTTT
CASSRGQTNTEAFF
>TRBV7-3|TRBJ2-5|-|-
TGTGCCAGCAGCTTAAACGGGGGAGCGGTAGAGACCCAGTACTTC
CASSLNGGAVETQYF
>TRBV12-3/TRBV12-4|TRBJ1-2|-|-
TGTGCCAGCAGTTTCGGGGGAGACTATGGCTACACCTTC
CASSFGGDYGYTF
>TRBV13|TRBJ2-1|TRBD2|few
TGTGCCAGCAGTAGCGGGGGTTACAATGAGCAGTTCTTC
CASSSGGYNEQFF
>TRBV28|TRBJ2-7|TRBD1|-
TGTGCCAGCAGGAGGGGACAGAACTACGAGCAGTACTTC
CASRRGQNYEQYF